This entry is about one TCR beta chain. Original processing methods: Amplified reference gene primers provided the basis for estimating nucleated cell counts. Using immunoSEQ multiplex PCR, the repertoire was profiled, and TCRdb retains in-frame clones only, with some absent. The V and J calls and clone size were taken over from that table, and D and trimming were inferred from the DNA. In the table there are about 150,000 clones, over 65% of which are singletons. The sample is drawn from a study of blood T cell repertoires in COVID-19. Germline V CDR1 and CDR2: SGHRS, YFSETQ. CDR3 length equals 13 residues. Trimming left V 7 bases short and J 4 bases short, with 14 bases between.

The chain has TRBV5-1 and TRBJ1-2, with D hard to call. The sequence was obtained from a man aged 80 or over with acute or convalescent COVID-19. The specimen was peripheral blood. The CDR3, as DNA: TGCGCCAGCGGGGAGGTGGTTGGCTATGGCTACACCTTC. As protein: CASGEVVGYGYTF.